The T cell receptor beta chain described here comes from a study of somatic mutations in cytotoxic T cells in rheumatoid arthritis. General study points: There were about an eighth of the roughly 65 patients in whom the largest CD8+ clone exceeded 20% of CD8+ cells. Within the rheumatoid arthritis patients, CD8+ clonality went up as age increased (Spearman r ~ 0.53). The same was not true of the healthy controls.

This clone was found once. What it recognizes is unknown. The authors' processing: Published virus-specific TCRB sequences matched only a few of the patient CD8+ clones exceeding 1%. Repertoires were generated with immunoSEQ multiplex PCR, while TCRdb's copy carries only in-frame clones and drops some. The V and J calls and clone size are taken from that table; D and trimming were inferred from the DNA. Here the sample spans about 16,000 clones, around 75% being singletons. The CDR3 sequence is 11 residues long. V was cut by 8 bases and J by 2 bases, with 6 bases left in between. Looked up from germline, CDR1 is MNHEY and CDR2 is SMNVEV (reference sequence).

The sample comprised CD8+ T cells sorted from blood. The gene calls are TRBV27 and TRBJ1-2; D possibly corresponds to TRBD1 (5 bases). The source of this sequence is an adult with rheumatoid arthritis. CDR3 region: CASRQNYGYTF. The CDR3 region has the DNA TGTGCCAGCCGACAGAACTATGGCTACACCTTC.